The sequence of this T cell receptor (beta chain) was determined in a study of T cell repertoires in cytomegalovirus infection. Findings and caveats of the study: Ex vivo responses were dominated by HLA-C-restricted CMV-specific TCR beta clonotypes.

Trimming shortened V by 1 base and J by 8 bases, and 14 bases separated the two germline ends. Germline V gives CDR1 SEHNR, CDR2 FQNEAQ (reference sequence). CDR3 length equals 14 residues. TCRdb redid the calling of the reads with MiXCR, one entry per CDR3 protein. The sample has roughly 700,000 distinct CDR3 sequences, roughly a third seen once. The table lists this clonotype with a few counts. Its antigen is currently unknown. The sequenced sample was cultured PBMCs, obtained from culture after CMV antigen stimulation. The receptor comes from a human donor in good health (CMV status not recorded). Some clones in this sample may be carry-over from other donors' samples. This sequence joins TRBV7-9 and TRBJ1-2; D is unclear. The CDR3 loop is CASSLESGLGGYTF. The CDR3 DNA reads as TGTGCCAGCAGCTTAGAGAGTGGCCTGGGGGGCTACACCTTC. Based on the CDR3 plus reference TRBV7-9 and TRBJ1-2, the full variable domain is DTGVSQNPRHKITKRGQNVTFRCDPISEHNRLYWYRQTLGQGPEFLTYFQNEAQLEKSRLLSDRFSAERPKGSFSTLEIQRTEQGDSAMYLCASSLESGLGGYTFGSGTRLTVV.